This T cell receptor beta chain appears in the sequencing data of a study of T cells in Graves' hyperthyroidism and ophthalmopathy (dated by TCRdb to between 2017 and 2020). At the level of the whole study: Peripheral blood was sampled at the time of initial diagnosis, prior to any treatment. The paper reports TCR Vbeta CDR3 sequencing of over 120 peripheral blood samples: around 41 ophthalmopathy, roughly 80 hyperthyroidism and approximately 17 progressor patients. TCR V-J signatures able to tell the groups apart were searched for in a discovery cohort of 90 to 100 patients, of whom 40 to 45 had Graves' ophthalmopathy and roughly 59 had stable Graves' hyperthyroidism. The 100 or so discovery patients were randomly split 7:3 into training and test sets. An independent validation cohort of under 20 hyperthyroidism patients and 17 patients who later progressed to ophthalmopathy tested prospective prediction of ophthalmopathy. After blood sampling, hyperthyroidism patients were treated with methimazole at a starting dose of 30 mg daily, and ophthalmopathy patients were treated with high-dose intravenous methylprednisolone. In addition, the study compared T-cell repertoires in thyroid tissue and in blood from a handful of Graves' hyperthyroidism patients.

On the study overall, not on this receptor specifically: Most expanded thyroid clonotypes (frequency above 0.001) were also detected in blood, suggesting blood repertoires may reflect thyroid immune responses. In validation, the model predicted progression to ophthalmopathy with roughly 66% sensitivity and 72.22% specificity, a median of approximately 6.5 months before onset. In cross-validation, a model built on a 13 V-J signature told ophthalmopathy apart from stable hyperthyroidism with 87.88% sensitivity and 81% to 82% specificity, and in testing the same model reached 80%/75%. Sample size was not statistically predetermined, and blinding of investigators to group allocation was not performed.

This clonotype was picked up a small number of times. The antigen it recognizes is unknown. Per-nucleotide qualities are absent, and no much larger clonotype sits a single base away. Stable Graves' hyperthyroidism was defined as no progression to ophthalmopathy during 18 months of follow-up. The hyperthyroidism patients were between 18 and 65 years old and newly diagnosed, with a disease duration of less than 2 months. Any patient with an uncontrolled infection, another autoimmune disease, pregnancy or lactation was excluded. Diagnoses relied on clinical symptoms, serum thyroxine and TRAb, thyroid ultrasound and orbital computed tomography. Ficoll-Paque density gradient centrifugation was used to isolate PBMCs from 8 to 10 ml of fresh peripheral blood. Trizol reagent was used to extract total RNA, and RNA quality was then checked on an Agilent 2100 Bioanalyzer. Ends trimmed: V by 5 bases, J by 4 bases; bases unmatched to a gene: 9. Taken from cysteine to phenylalanine, the CDR3 has 15 residues. CDR3 DNA only is kept here, 45 bases in frame from base 1.

Amplification of TCR beta CDR3 regions was carried out from RNA transcripts. The first round of RT-PCR for the TCR CDR3 was performed with the HTBI primer set and the Qiagen OneStep RT-PCR kit. Libraries were constructed in a second round of multiplex PCR, after which size selection and purification were carried out. Paired-end sequencing of the libraries was performed with 100 bp reads on an Illumina HiSeq2000. Per the original workflow: Raw data were processed with SOAPnuke, discarding reads with adapters, uncalled bases, mean Phred below 15, or no exact constant-primer or identifier match. High-quality paired reads were merged using COPE v1.2.5, and each unique nucleotide sequence was defined as a clonotype. MiTCR v1.1 was used to align the clonotypes against IMGT TRBV, TRBD and TRBJ reference segments. The analysis included only V-J combinations with a frequency above 0.0001, which together covered more than 98% of the repertoires. The TCS score was defined as the ratio of F50 (clonal expansion) to E x V (chaos), calculated using BLOSUM62-based TCRdist between CDR3 peptides within each V-J. Welch's t-statistics and random forest reduced around 520 V-J features to some 14, which were used in a naive Bayes classifier (R e1071). The public reads were run again by TCRdb, first through fastp at Q25 and then through MiXCR, and only productive beta chains were kept. Rows with a matching CDR3 protein are joined into one entry that keeps the most common DNA and genes. The V and J calls here are based on TCRdb, not the publication. The sample profile shows a few hundred thousand distinct CDR3 sequences; approximately 14% of them were found once. In total, the top ten clones hold around 7.3% of the sample.

The chain was built from TRBV12-3 or TRBV12-4 and TRBJ1-2, and 8 junction bases match TRBD1. Sequencing was performed on blood. The clonotype originates from a woman aged 30 to 39 with Graves' hyperthyroidism. The nucleotides are TGTGCCAGCAGTCGACTCCGGACAGGGTTCTATGGCTACACCTTC. Its protein is CASSRLRTGFYGYTF.